This T cell receptor (beta chain) was documented in a study of cytomegalovirus exposure and HLA in healthy donors. Findings and limits, study-wide: Later on, a genetic analysis was performed. It linked a missense variant in DCLRE1C with V- and J-gene trimming of TCR beta.

For this clone: What it recognizes is unknown.

It was with 60 Vbeta and 13 Jbeta primers that the PCR ran. The table came from immunoSEQ multiplex PCR; TCRdb's copy has only in-frame clones and leaves some out. The data show over 85,000 clones, around four fifths seen once. The CDR3 runs 12 residues. V lost 9 bases to trimming and J lost 1 base, with 10 bases between them. Germline-derived CDR1 and CDR2 are SGHNT and YYREEE (reference sequence). Material for sequencing was PBMCs. The rearrangement joins TRBV5-4 to TRBJ1-1; maybe TRBD1 (6 bases). The clonotype was recovered from a woman aged 55-75 years in good health and CMV-seropositive. The CDR3, as DNA: TGTGCCACTTCGGACAGGAACACTGAAGCTTTCTTT. Amino acids: CATSDRNTEAFF.